This T cell receptor (beta chain) was found in a study of identical twins. Overall study findings and caveats: The study found excess low generation probability among twin-shared out-of-frame alpha sequences.

Template switching introduced a universal primer site, and the cDNA bore unique molecular identifiers. Each CDR3 protein is one row after TCRdb ran MiXCR on the 5' RACE reads. The table records roughly 1,500,000 distinct CDR3 sequences, more than 30% of them present only once. Of note for this clonotype: What it binds is unknown.

J was trimmed by 5 bases and V by 2 bases; bases with no gene match: 7. Germline V gives CDR1 MNHNY, CDR2 SVGAGI (reference sequence). The CDR3 has 16 residues. Sequenced: cord blood. The rearrangement joins TRBV6-6 to TRBJ2-2; 8 nucleotides line up with TRBD1. The receptor was isolated from a newborn girl in good health. CDR3 sequence: CASSYKTGVGTGELFF. CDR3 in DNA: TGTGCCAGCAGTTACAAGACAGGGGTTGGGACCGGGGAGCTGTTTTTT.